The clone carrying this T cell receptor (beta chain) was seen just once. Its antigen remains unknown. This CDR3 is 14 amino acids long. CDR1 SGHTA and CDR2 FQGNSA come from the germline V gene. Trimming cost V 0 bases and J 9 bases; bases outside gene matches: 4. The data were obtained in a study of lymphopenia after photon versus proton radiotherapy. Whole-study results and caveats: Under photons, naive T cells and diversity fell while effector/memory populations rose.

This table comes from immunoSEQ multiplex PCR, and its TCRdb copy is limited to in-frame clones, with some not included. The repertoire includes about 40,000 clones, 85% to 90% of them detected once, and 10% to 13% sits in the top ten. The V gene is TRBV7-2, the J gene TRBJ2-1; 8 bases align to TRBD2. The sequences come from peripheral blood, collected from a patient treated with proton-based radiotherapy. The source is a woman aged 70 to 79 with pancreatic cancer. Some clones in this sample may be carry-over from other donors' samples. The CDR3 nucleotides are TGTGCCAGCAGCTTAGCCGGGAGGGCCGTTGAGCAGTTCTTC. This encodes CASSLAGRAVEQFF.